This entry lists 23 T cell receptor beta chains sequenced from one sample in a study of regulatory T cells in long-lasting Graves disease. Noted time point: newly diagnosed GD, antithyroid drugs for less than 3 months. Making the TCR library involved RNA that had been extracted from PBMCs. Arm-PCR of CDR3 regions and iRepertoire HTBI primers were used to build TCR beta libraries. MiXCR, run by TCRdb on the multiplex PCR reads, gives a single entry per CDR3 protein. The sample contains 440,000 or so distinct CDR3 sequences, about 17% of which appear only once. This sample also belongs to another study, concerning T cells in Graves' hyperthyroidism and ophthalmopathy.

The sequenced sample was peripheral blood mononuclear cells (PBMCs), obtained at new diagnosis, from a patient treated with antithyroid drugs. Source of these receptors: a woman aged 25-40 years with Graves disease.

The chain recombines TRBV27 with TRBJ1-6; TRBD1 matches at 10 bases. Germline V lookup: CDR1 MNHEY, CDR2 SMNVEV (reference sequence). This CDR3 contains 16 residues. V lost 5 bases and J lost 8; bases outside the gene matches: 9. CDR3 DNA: TGTGCCAGCAGTCAAGGAGTGGGACAGGGGCATTCACCCCTCCACTTT. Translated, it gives CASSQGVGQGHSPLHF.

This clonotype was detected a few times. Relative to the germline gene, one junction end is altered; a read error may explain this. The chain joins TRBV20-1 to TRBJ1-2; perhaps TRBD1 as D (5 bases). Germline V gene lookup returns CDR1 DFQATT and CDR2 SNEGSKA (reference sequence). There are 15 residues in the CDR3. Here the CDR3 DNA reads TGCAATGCTAGAAATAGGGAACGGGGCTTCGAAGGCTACACCTTC. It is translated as CNARNRERGFEGYTF.

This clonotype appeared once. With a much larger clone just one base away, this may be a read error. CDR3 in amino acids: CASSPTSGTEAFF. The CDR3 region has the DNA TGTGCCAGCAGCCCGACTTCGGGCACTGAAGCTTTCTTT. V is TRBV5-6 and J is TRBJ1-1, with D unresolved. The V gene's germline CDR1 is SGHDT and CDR2 YYEEEE. This CDR3 has 13 amino acids. V was pared by 4 bases and J by 4 bases, with 11 bases between. The full variable domain, in which reference TRBV5-6 and TRBJ1-1 provide the parts outside the CDR3, is DAGVTQSPTHLIKTRGQQVTLRCSPKSGHDTVSWYQQALGQGPQFIFQYYEEEERQRGNFPDRFSGHQFPNYSSELNVNALLLGDSALYLCASSPTSGTEAFFGQGTRLTVV.

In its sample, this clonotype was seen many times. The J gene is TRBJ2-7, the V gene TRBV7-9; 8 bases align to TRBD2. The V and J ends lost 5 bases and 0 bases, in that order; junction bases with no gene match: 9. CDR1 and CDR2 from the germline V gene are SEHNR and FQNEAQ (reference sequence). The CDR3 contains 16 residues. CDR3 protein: CASSRGGGGSSYEQYF. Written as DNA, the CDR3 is TGTGCCAGCAGCCGTGGCGGCGGGGGGAGCTCCTACGAGCAGTACTTC.

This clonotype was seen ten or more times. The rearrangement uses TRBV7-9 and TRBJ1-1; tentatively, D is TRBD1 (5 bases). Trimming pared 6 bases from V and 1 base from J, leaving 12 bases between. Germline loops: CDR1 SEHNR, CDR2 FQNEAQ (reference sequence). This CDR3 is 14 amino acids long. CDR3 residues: CASRDAGGNTEAFF. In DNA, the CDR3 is TGTGCCAGCAGGGACGCCGGGGGGAACACTGAAGCTTTCTTT.

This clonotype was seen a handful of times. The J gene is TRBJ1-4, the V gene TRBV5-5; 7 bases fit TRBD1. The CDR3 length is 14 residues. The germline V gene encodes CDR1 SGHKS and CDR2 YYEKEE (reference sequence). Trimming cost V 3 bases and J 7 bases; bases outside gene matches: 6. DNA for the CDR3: TGTGCCAGCAGCTCAGGGGGAGTTAGTGAAAAACTGTTTTTT. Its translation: CASSSGGVSEKLFF. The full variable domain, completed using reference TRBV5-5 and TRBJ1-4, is DAGVTQSPTHLIKTRGQQVTLRCSPISGHKSVSWYQQVLGQGPQFIFQYYEKEERGRGNFPDRFSARQFPNYSSELNVNALLLGDSALYLCASSSGGVSEKLFFGSGTQLSVL.

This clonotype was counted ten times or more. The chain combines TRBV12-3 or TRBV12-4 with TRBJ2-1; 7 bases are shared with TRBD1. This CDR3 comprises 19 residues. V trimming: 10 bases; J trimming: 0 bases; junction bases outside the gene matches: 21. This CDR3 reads CATTLLTGTGSSSYNEQFF. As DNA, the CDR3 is TGTGCCACCACTCTTTTGACAGGGACCGGATCTAGCTCCTACAATGAGCAGTTCTTC.

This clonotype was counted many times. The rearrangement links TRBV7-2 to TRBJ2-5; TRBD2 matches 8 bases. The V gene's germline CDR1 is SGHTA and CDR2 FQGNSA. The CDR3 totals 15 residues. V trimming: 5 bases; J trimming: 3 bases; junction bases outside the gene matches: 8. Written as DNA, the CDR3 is TGTGCCAGCAGCCCCTTAGCGGGAATTAAAGAGACCCAGTACTTC. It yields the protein CASSPLAGIKETQYF. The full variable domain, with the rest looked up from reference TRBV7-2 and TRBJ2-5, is GAGVSQSPSNKVTEKGKDVELRCDPISGHTALYWYRQSLGQGLEFLIYFQGNSAPDKSGLPSDRFSAERTGGSVSTLTIQRTQQEDSAVYLCASSPLAGIKETQYFGPGTRLLVL.

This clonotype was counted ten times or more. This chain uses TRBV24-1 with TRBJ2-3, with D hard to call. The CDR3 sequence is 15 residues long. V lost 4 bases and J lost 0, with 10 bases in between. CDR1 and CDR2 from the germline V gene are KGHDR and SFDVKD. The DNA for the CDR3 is TGTGCCACCAGTGACGGCTACTCTAGCACAGATACGCAGTATTTT. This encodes CATSDGYSSTDTQYF.

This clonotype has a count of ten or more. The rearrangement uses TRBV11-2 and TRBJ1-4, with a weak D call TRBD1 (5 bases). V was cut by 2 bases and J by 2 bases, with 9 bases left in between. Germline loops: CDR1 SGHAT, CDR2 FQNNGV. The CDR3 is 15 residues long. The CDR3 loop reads CASSLNWGTNEKLFF. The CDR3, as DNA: TGTGCCAGCAGCTTAAATTGGGGGACTAATGAAAAACTGTTTTTT.

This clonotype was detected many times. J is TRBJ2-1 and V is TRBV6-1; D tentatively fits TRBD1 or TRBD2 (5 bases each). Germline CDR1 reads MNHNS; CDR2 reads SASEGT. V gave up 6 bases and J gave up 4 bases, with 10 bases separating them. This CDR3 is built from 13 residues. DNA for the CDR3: TGTGCCAGCAGATCGGGACGGTACAATGAGCAGTTCTTC. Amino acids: CASRSGRYNEQFF.

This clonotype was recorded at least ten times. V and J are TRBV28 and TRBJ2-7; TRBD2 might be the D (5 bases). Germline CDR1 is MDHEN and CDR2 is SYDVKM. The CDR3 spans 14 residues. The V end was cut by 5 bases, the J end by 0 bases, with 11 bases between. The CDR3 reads CASSGLSSSYEQYF. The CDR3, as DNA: TGTGCCAGCAGTGGACTCTCCAGCTCCTACGAGCAGTACTTC.

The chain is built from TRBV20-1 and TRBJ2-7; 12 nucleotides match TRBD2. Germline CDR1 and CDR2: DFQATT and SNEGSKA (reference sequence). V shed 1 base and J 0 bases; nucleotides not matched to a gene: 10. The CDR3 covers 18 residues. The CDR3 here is CSARGSLAGGGLSYEQYF. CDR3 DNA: TGCAGTGCTAGAGGGTCTCTAGCGGGAGGGGGTCTCTCCTACGAGCAGTACTTC.

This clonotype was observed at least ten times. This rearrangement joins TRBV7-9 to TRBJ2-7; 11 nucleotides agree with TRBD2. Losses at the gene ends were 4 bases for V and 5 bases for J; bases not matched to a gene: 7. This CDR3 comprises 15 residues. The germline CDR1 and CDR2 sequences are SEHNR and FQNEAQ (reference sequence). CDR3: CASSSIAGGPHEQYF. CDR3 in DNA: TGTGCCAGCAGCTCTATAGCGGGAGGGCCTCACGAGCAGTACTTC.

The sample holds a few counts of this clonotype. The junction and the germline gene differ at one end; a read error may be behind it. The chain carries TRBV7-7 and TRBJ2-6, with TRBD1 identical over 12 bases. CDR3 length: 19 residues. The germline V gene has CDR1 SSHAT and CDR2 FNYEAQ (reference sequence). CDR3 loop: CASSPRPGQGAPGANVLTF. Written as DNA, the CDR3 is TGTGCTAGCAGCCCCCGACCGGGACAGGGGGCGCCTGGGGCCAACGTCCTGACTTTC.

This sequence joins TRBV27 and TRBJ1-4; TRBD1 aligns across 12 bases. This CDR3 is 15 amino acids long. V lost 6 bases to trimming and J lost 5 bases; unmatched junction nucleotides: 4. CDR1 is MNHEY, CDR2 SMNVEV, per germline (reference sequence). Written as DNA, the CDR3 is TGTGCCAGCAGGGGACAGGGGGCAGGAAATGAAAAACTGTTTTTT. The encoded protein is CASRGQGAGNEKLFF.

CDR3 sequence reads: CASSLETSEETQYF. CDR3 nucleotide sequence: TGCGCCAGCAGCTTGGAGACTAGCGAAGAGACCCAGTACTTC. This rearrangement joins TRBV5-1 to TRBJ2-5; 8 bases line up with TRBD2. V gave up 0 bases and J gave up 3 bases; unmatched junction bases: 1. This CDR3 contains 14 residues. Looked up from germline, CDR1 is SGHRS and CDR2 is YFSETQ.

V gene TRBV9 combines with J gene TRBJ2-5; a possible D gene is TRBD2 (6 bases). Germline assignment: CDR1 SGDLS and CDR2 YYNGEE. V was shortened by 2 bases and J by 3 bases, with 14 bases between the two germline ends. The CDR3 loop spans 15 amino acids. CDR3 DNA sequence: TGTGCCAGCAGCGTCGCCCCGGGACTCAAAGAGACCCAGTACTTC. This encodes CASSVAPGLKETQYF.

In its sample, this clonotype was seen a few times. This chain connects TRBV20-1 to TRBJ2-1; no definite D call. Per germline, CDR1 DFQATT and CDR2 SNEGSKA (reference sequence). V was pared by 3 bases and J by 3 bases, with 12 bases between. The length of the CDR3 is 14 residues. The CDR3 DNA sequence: TGCAGTGCTAGTTCCCCTGCCGTCTACAATGAGCAGTTCTTC. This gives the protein CSASSPAVYNEQFF.

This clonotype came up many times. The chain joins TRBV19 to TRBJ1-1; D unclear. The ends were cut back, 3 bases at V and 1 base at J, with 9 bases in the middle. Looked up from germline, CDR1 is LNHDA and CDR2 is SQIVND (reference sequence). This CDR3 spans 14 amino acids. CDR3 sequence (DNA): TGTGCCAGTAGTATGGGTGGACGGAACACTGAAGCTTTCTTT. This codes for CASSMGGRNTEAFF.

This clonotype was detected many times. CDR3 nucleotide sequence: TGTGCCAGCAGCTTAGGACAGGGGCCCCACGAGCAGTACTTC. Translated: CASSLGQGPHEQYF. J is TRBJ2-7 and V is TRBV7-8; the match to TRBD1 covers 8 bases. The CDR3 is 14 residues long. Germline assignment: CDR1 SGHVS and CDR2 FQNEAQ. After removal of 1 base from V and 5 bases from J, the junction contained 4 bases not matched to a gene.

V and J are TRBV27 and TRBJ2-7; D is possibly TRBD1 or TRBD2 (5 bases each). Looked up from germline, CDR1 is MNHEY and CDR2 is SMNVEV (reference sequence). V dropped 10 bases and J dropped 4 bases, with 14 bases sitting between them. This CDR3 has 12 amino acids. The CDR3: CATGLGVYEQYF. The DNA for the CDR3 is TGTGCCACCGGATTGGGGGTTTACGAGCAGTACTTC.

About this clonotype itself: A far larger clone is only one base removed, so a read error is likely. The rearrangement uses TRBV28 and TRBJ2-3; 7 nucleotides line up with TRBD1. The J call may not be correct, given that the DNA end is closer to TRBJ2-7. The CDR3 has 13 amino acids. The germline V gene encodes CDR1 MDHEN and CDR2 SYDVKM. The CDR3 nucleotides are TGTACCAGCAGCTGGACAGGTCGCGACGAGCAGTACTTC. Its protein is CTSSWTGRDEQYF.